Sequencing of this T cell receptor (beta chain) was carried out in a study of blood T cell repertoires in COVID-19. Study details: Samples of COVID-19 (acute and convalescent) were obtained from the United States, Italy and Spain.

It was during active infection that Seattle patients were enrolled and then longitudinally followed. Study processing details: Using reference gene primer amplification, nucleated cell counts were estimated. Assay: immunoSEQ multiplex PCR; the TCRdb copy retains only in-frame clones and omits some. From that table come the V and J calls and clone size; the DNA was used to work out D and trimming. The sample lists just over 300,000 clones, just under 90% occurring once. The clonotype was recovered from a woman in her twenties or thirties with COVID-19, enrolled during active disease. Sequencing input: peripheral blood.

The CDR3 DNA follows: TGTGCCAGCAGTGTACAGGGACGGGAAGGCTACACCTTC. Translation: CASSVQGREGYTF. This chain connects TRBV2 to TRBJ1-2, with a weak D call TRBD1 (6 bases). With 4 bases removed from V and 8 bases from J, the gap between germline ends came to 14 bases. This CDR3 region has 13 residues. Per germline, CDR1 SNHLY and CDR2 FYNNEI. The whole variable domain, remainder taken from reference TRBV2 and TRBJ1-2, is EPEVTQTPSHQVTQMGQEVILRCVPISNHLYFYWYRQILGQKVEFLVSFYNNEISEKSEIFDDQFSVERPDGSNFTLKIRSTKLEDSAMYFCASSVQGREGYTFGSGTRLTVV.